The entry below gives a single TCR beta chain sequence along with its context. Its antigen has not been determined. One base away there is no much larger clone; base qualities are not given. A single peripheral blood draw of 90 to 150 mL on average was collected from each donor into heparinised tubes. A BD FACSAria II and a panel including CD45RO, CCR7, CD25, CD127, CD95 and CD27 were used to sort naive, central memory, regulatory and stem cell-like memory CD4+ T cells. A purity above 98% was achieved for all sorted populations. PBMCs were isolated immediately by Lymphoprep density gradient centrifugation and stained directly without culture. To minimize batch effects, samples were stained and sorted in pairs, one healthy donor with one patient per experiment. The entire isolated RNA was reverse transcribed using the High Capacity cDNA Reverse Transcription Kit, and thus expressed TCRB transcripts were sequenced. Deep immunoSEQ sequencing was performed on naive, central memory and regulatory T cell samples, with an average of approximately 4 million total reads per sample. Sorted cells were lysed in RLT buffer and RNA was extracted with DNase-treated RNeasy Micro or Mini kits, depending on cell number. To prevent cross-contamination, every cell subset was processed on its own, while patient and healthy donor samples were processed together. The immunoSEQ multiplex PCR was used to amplify TCRB sequences from cDNA, yielding 87-bp fragments that span the CDR3 region. Sequencing of the amplicons was done on the Illumina HiSeq platform. The published analysis was carried out like this. PCR bias was computationally corrected using synthetic template baselines, reads within Hamming distance 2 were collapsed, and singletons that could not be merged were discarded. Reads were aligned to IMGT to assign V, D and J genes, CDR3 length, and insertions or deletions at six rearrangement sites. Clonotype counts were normalized to sorted cell number within each subset before computing true diversity and Gini coefficients with the tcR R package. The overlap coefficient, calculated on TCRB nucleotide sequences, was used to measure repertoire sharing. As a proxy for the pre-selection repertoire, out-of-frame TCRB sequences from naive cells were analyzed. TCRdb carries this immuneACCESS record with in-frame sequences only. Its versions omit some clonotypes, under half of them owing to an unresolved V gene in the studies checked, with the rest unexplained. V and J calls and clone size come straight from that table; D and trimming were deduced from the DNA. For this sample the table gives under 400,000 clones, of which roughly an eighth were detected only once. The top ten constitute more than 0.015% of the sample.

The CDR1 and CDR2 encoded by the germline V gene are SGHTA and FQGNSA. V loses 1 base at its end and J loses 2 bases; junction bases beyond the gene matches: 2. The CDR3 starts with the cysteine, ends with the phenylalanine, and has 14 residues. Only the CDR3 region is kept as DNA, spanning 42 bases read in frame from base 1. The sample originates from a study of beta chain features in type 1 diabetes (dated by TCRdb to between 2018 and 2020). Looking at the study overall: No differences in mean age, gender distribution, total cell number or subset yield were found between patients and healthy donors. Across all samples, some 100,000,000 sorted cells were examined, and cell number per subset correlated strongly with RNA yield. The study compared TCRB repertoires of sorted circulating CD4+ T cell subsets between recently diagnosed type 1 diabetes patients and matched healthy donors. Whereas all 28 donors provided naive and central memory subsets, regulatory and stem cell-like memory subsets were isolated from just 8 patients and about 8 healthy donors. The paper's findings and limits, for the study overall: Patients with type 1 diabetes made fewer insertions and deleted more nucleotides at VDJ recombination sites, implying thymic rearrangement abnormalities. Type 1 diabetes patients showed a moderate but significant shortening of TCRB CDR3 length in all four CD4+ subsets. Shorter templates might be favored by PCR, yet because patient and control samples were amplified and corrected together, any such skew would affect both groups equally. Naive, central memory and regulatory TCRB repertoires appeared to be more similar among patients than among healthy donors. HLA sub-analyses involved small numbers of individuals, so any influence of HLA type on TCRB rearrangement remained unresolved. Because cDNA rather than genomic DNA was sequenced, highly expressing activated cells could have been over-represented, although no difference in activation and CD3 levels was found between groups.

The material sequenced was naive CD4+ T cells from blood. In light of the paper, this sample's cell subset or site label describes: true naive CD4+ T cells. This TCR was recovered from a man between 18 and 35 years old in good health. The chain links TRBV7-2 with TRBJ2-7; 7 bases in the junction line up with TRBD1. CDR3 sequence: CASSLGGQAYEQYF. The nucleotides read TGTGCCAGCAGCTTAGGCGGACAGGCCTACGAGCAGTACTTC.